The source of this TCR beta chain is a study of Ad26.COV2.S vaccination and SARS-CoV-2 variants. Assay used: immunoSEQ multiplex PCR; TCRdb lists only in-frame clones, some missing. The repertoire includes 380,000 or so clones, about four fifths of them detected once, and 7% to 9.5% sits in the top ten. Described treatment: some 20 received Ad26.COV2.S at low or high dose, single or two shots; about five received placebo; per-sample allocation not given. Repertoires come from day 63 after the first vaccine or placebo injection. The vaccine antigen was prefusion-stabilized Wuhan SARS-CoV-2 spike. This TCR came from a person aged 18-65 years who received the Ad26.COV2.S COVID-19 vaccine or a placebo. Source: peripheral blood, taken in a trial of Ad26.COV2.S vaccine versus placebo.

Written as DNA, the CDR3 is TGTGCCAGCTCACCATTTAAACAACAGGGGAATGAGCAGTTCTTC. Translated: CASSPFKQQGNEQFF. This chain links TRBV18 with TRBJ2-1; the match to TRBD1 covers 7 bases. Per the germline V gene, CDR1 is KGHSH and CDR2 is LQKENI. This CDR3 contains 15 residues. V shed 2 bases, J shed 7 bases, and the junction held 8 bases outside the gene matches.